The clone carrying this T cell receptor beta chain was seen more than once but under ten times. The antigen is not known. The CDR3 runs 16 residues. In germline, CDR1 is SGHAT, CDR2 FQNNGV. V was clipped by 1 base and J by 2 bases, with 12 bases between them. The data derive from a study of T cells after yellow fever vaccination. Study results and caveats: Overlap between CD4 and CD8 compartments was detected for a small share of clonotypes. In post-booster samples, most primary-vaccination clones reappeared (approximately 95% CD4, 70% to 90% CD8).

A universal primer site and UMIs were added as TCR cDNA was made by 5'RACE template switching. TCRdb passed the 5' RACE reads through MiXCR, listing each CDR3 protein once. The repertoire holds 140,000 to 150,000 distinct CDR3 sequences, with about 7% as singletons. V gene TRBV11-2 combines with J gene TRBJ2-1; D is uncertain. This sequence was found in a man aged 25-40 years who received the YFV17D yellow fever vaccine. The sequenced sample was CD4+ T cells sorted from PBMCs, obtained 10 days after the yellow fever booster vaccination. CDR3 in amino acids: CASSLGGLYTYNEQFF. In DNA, the CDR3 is TGTGCCAGCAGCTTAGGTGGCCTATATACCTACAATGAGCAGTTCTTC.